This T cell receptor (beta chain) was obtained from a study of response to subunit inactivated influenza vaccine. Broader study findings: Each seasonal influenza vaccination, the authors suggested, recruits few new T cells.

TCRdb independently ran MiXCR on the RT-PCR reads; one entry per CDR3 protein. The sample includes 800,000 or so distinct CDR3 sequences, about 20% seen only once; the top ten take about a tenth. This clonotype was picked up a small number of times. Its antigen is undetermined. The receptor was isolated from a man aged 45-60 years who received an inactivated influenza vaccine. The material was PBMCs from blood, obtained 4 to 6 days after vaccination.

In DNA, the CDR3 is TGTGCCAGCAGCTTGGTGGGGATCCGAGGGTCACCCCTCCACTTT. It is translated as CASSLVGIRGSPLHF. The rearrangement uses TRBV5-6 and TRBJ1-6; D unresolved. V was trimmed by 0 bases and J by 10 bases, leaving 14 bases between them. CDR3 size: 15 residues. The V gene's germline CDR1 is SGHDT and CDR2 YYEEEE.